This T cell receptor beta chain comes out of a study of blood T cell repertoires in COVID-19. Study as a whole: Some COVID-19 samples were acute and others convalescent; all came from the United States, Italy and Spain. Sample material is recorded as cDNA or gDNA derived from T cells, B-cell-depleted T cells, or PBMCs.

Recovered participants had two consecutive negative NP/OP PCR tests, healthcare professional clearance, or symptom resolution. Libraries were prepared by immunoSEQ multiplex PCR; TCRdb keeps only in-frame clonotypes and omits some of them. The sample includes approximately 440,000 clones, about 92% seen only once; the top ten take approximately 0.55%. The CDR3 length is 15 residues. Germline V gene sequence: CDR1 SGHTA, CDR2 FQGNSA. V lost 5 bases, J lost 0 bases, and 11 bases lay in between. Input material: PBMCs or T cells enriched from blood (not recorded which). This chain links TRBV7-2 with TRBJ1-3; D remains unclear. The TCR originated in a man aged 18 to 29 who had recovered from COVID-19. The CDR3 sequence is CASSPDGYSGNTIYF. CDR3 sequence (DNA): TGTGCCAGCAGCCCTGACGGGTACTCTGGAAACACCATATATTTT.